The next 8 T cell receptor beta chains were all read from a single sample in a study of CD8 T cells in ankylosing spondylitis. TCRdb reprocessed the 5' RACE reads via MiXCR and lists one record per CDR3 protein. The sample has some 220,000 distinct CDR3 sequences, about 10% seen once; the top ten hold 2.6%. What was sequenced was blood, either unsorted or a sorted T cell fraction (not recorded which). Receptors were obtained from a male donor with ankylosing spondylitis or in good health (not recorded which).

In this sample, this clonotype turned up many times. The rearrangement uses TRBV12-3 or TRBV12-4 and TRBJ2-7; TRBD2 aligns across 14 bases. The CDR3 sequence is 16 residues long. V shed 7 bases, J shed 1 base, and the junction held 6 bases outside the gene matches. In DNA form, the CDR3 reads TGTGCCAGCACCCGGACTAGCGGGGGGCGATCCTACGAGCAGTACTTC. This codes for CASTRTSGGRSYEQYF.

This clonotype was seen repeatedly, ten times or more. The CDR3 protein is CASNPQGTGQEIGFF. The DNA of the CDR3 is TGTGCCAGCAACCCCCAGGGTACAGGGCAGGAGATAGGCTTCTTC. This chain links TRBV12-3 or TRBV12-4 with TRBJ2-1; D possibly corresponds to TRBD1 (6 bases). V gave up 7 bases and J gave up 16 bases, with 29 bases separating them. The CDR3 covers 15 residues.

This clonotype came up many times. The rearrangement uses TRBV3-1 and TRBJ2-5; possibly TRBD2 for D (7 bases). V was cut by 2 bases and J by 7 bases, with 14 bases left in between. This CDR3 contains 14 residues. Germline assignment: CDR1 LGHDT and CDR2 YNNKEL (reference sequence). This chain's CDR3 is CASSQSGGPRTQYF. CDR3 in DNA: TGTGCCAGCAGCCAATCCGGGGGGCCGCGGACCCAGTACTTC.

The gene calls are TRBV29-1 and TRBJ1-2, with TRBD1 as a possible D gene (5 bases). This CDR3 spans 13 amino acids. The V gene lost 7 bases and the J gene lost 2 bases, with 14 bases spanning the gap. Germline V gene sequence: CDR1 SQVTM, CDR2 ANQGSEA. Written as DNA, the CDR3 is TGCAGCGCTTCTAGGGGTCTGAACTATGGCTACACCTTC. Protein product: CSASRGLNYGYTF.

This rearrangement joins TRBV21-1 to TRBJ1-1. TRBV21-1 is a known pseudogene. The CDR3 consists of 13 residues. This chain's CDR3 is CASSKPGNTEAFF. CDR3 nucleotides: TGTGCCAGCAGCAAACCTGGGAACACTGAAGCTTTCTTT.

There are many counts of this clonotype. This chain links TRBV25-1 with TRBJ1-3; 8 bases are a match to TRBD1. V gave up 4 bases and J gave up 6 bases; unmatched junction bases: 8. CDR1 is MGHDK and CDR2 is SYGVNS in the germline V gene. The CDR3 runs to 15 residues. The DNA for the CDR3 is TGTGCCAGCAGTGCCCGGACAGGGATGGAAAACACCATATATTTT. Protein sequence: CASSARTGMENTIYF.

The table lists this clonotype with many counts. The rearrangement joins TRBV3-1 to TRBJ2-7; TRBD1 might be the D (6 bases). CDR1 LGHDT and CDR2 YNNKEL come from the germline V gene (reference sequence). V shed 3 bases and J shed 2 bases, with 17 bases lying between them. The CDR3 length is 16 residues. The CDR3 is CASSQTGPLRTYEQYF. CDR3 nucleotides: TGTGCCAGCAGCCAGACAGGCCCCTTACGCACCTACGAGCAGTACTTC.

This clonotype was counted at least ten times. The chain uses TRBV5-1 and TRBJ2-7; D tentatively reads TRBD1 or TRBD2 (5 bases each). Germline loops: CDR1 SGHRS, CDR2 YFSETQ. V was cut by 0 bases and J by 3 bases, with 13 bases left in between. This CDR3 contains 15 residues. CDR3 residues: CASSLDGAGLYEQYF. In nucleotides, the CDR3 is TGCGCCAGCAGCTTGGATGGGGCGGGCCTCTACGAGCAGTACTTC.